A selection of T cell receptor beta chains follows, all from one sample in a study of blood T cell repertoires in COVID-19. The method was immunoSEQ multiplex PCR; TCRdb's version includes in-frame clones alone and lacks a portion of them. The sample yields just over 650,000 clones, 85% to 90% seen once. Sequences were obtained from peripheral blood. These receptors were taken from a woman aged 18-29 years with acute or convalescent COVID-19. The CDR3 runs from the conserved cysteine through the conserved F or W. The D gene is left open where the match is weak. For some rows the clone size is stated as once, few or many, or as a class when expanded; others skip it.

>TRBJ1-6|TRBD1|-|TRBV5-1|13
CASSWDRGSPLHF
TGCGCCAGCAGCTGGGACAGGGGATCACCCCTCCACTTT
>TRBJ2-7|TRBD1|few|TRBV7-9|13
CASSLGTGWEQYF
TGTGCCAGCAGCCTAGGGACAGGGTGGGAGCAGTACTTC
>TRBJ1-4|-|-|TRBV9|11
CASSGGEKLFF
TGTGCCAGCAGCGGCGGGGAAAAACTGTTTTTT
>TRBJ1-2|-|-|TRBV4-1|14
CASSQDLSNYGYTF
TGCGCCAGCAGCCAAGATCTCTCTAACTATGGCTACACCTTC
>TRBJ1-5|-|-|TRBV7-2|14
CASSPRVGDQPQHF
TGTGCCAGCAGCCCCAGGGTAGGAGATCAGCCCCAGCATTTT
>TRBJ2-1|-|-|TRBV6-5|15
CASSPGQGDYNEQFF
TGTGCCAGCTCGCCTGGACAAGGGGACTACAATGAGCAGTTCTTC
>TRBJ1-6|-|-|TRBV5-6|13
CASSVLQGSPLHF
TGTGCCAGCAGCGTACTACAGGGTTCACCCCTCCACTTT
>TRBJ2-3|TRBD1|-|TRBV7-8|14
CASSRDRPGDTQYF
TGTGCCAGCAGCCGGGACAGGCCGGGGGATACGCAGTATTTT
>TRBJ1-1|-|-|TRBV5-4|16
CASSQLAQGGGEEAFF
TGTGCCAGCAGCCAGCTTGCCCAGGGAGGTGGAGAGGAAGCTTTCTTT
>TRBJ1-4|TRBD1|-|TRBV6-5|15
CASRLTGGRGEKLFF
TGTGCCAGCAGGCTGACAGGGGGCCGTGGGGAAAAACTGTTTTTT
>TRBJ1-1|-|-|TRBV14|17
CASSPTGISIRYTEAFF
TGTGCCAGCAGCCCAACAGGAATCTCAATACGATACACTGAAGCTTTCTTT
>TRBJ1-4|-|-|TRBV27|15
CASSLRLGGNEKLFF
TGTGCCAGCAGCCTCCGTTTAGGGGGTAATGAAAAACTGTTTTTT
>TRBJ1-4|TRBD1|-|TRBV6-6|14
CASSKQGADEKLFF
TGTGCCAGCAGTAAACAGGGGGCGGACGAAAAACTGTTTTTT
>TRBJ1-1|-|-|TRBV18|14
CASSPRQANTEAFF
TGTGCCAGCTCACCCCGCCAGGCCAACACTGAAGCTTTCTTT
>TRBJ1-5|-|once|TRBV10-3|14
CAISARRENQPQHF
TGTGCCATCAGTGCTCGGCGGGAGAATCAGCCCCAGCATTTT
>TRBJ2-5|-|-|TRBV11-2|16
CASSLRGLLGQETQYF
TGTGCCAGCAGCTTGCGGGGCCTCTTGGGACAAGAGACCCAGTACTTC
>TRBJ2-3|-|-|TRBV4-2|13
CASSLDYEGTQYF
TGTGCCAGCAGCCTCGACTATGAGGGTACGCAGTATTTT
>TRBJ2-3|-|-|TRBV28|14
CASSLSSSTDTQYF
TGTGCCAGCAGTTTGTCCTCCTCCACAGATACGCAGTATTTT
>TRBJ1-1|-|-|TRBV5-4|12
CASSWGDTEAFF
TGTGCCAGCAGCTGGGGAGACACTGAAGCTTTCTTT
>TRBJ1-2|TRBD1|-|TRBV5-5|13
CASTGQGADGYTF
TGTGCCAGCACCGGACAGGGGGCCGATGGCTACACCTTC
>TRBJ2-3|-|-|TRBV6-4|15
CASSDSGGAGDTQYF
TGTGCCAGCAGTGACTCAGGCGGGGCCGGAGATACGCAGTATTTT
>TRBJ1-1|-|few|TRBV3-1/TRBV3-2|13
CASSQAVNTEAFF
TGTGCCAGCAGCCAAGCAGTGAACACTGAAGCTTTCTTT
>TRBJ1-1|-|-|TRBV18|12
CASSPGRTEAFF
TGTGCCAGCTCACCAGGGCGCACTGAAGCTTTCTTT
>TRBJ2-2|TRBD1|-|TRBV20-1|16
CSASDSGQGDAGELFF
TGCAGTGCTAGTGACTCGGGACAGGGGGATGCCGGGGAGCTGTTTTTT
>TRBJ1-2|-|-|TRBV29-1|13
CSVEGYRTYGYTF
TGCAGCGTTGAAGGTTATAGAACTTACGGCTACACCTTC
>TRBJ2-7|-|-|TRBV30|12
CAWSVRGTTEYF
TGTGCCTGGAGTGTACGGGGGACCACTGAATACTTC
>TRBJ2-7|TRBD2|-|TRBV5-5|15
CASSDGLAGTYEQYF
TGTGCCAGCAGCGACGGACTAGCGGGGACCTACGAGCAGTACTTC
>TRBJ1-2|-|once|TRBV30|13
CAWKKVSGYGYTF
TGTGCCTGGAAAAAGGTTTCGGGCTATGGCTACACCTTC
>TRBJ1-2|-|-|TRBV15|14
CATSRVRDGYGYTF
TGTGCCACCAGCAGAGTACGGGATGGCTATGGCTACACCTTC